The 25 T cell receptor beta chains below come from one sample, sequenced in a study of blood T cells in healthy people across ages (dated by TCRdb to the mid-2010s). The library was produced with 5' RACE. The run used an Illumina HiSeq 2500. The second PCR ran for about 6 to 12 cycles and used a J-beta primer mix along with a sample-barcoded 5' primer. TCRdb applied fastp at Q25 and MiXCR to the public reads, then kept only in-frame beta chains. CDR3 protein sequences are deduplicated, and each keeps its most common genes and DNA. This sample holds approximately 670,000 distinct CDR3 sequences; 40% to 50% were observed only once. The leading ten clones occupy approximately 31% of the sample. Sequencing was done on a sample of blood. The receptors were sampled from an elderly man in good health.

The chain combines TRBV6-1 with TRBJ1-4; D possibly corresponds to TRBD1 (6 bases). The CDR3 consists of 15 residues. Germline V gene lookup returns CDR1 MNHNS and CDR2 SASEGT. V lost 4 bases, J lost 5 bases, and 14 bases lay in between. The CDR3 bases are TGTGCCAGCAGTGTGCGGGGGGCGCCCAATGAAAAACTGTTTTTT. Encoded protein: CASSVRGAPNEKLFF.

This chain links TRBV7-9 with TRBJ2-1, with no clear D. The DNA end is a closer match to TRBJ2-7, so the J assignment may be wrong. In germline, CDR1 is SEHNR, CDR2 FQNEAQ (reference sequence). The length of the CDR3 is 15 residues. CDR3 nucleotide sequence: TGTGCCAGCAGCGCGATCTCTGTATTGGGTAATGAGCAGTACTTC. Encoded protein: CASSAISVLGNEQYF.

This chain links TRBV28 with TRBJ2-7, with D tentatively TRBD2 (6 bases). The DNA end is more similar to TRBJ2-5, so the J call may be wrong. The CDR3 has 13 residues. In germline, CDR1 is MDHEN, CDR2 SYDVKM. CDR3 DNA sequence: TGTGCCAGCAGCCCTCTAGCGACCCAGACCCAGTACTTC. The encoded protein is CASSPLATQTQYF.

Written as DNA, the CDR3 is TGTGCCAGCAGTTACCCCCTCTTCGGGAGGAGTCATAATGAAAAACTGTTTTTT. Amino acid sequence: CASSYPLFGRSHNEKLFF. The chain employs TRBV6-5 and TRBJ1-4; no clear D gene. CDR3 length: 18 amino acids. V was trimmed by 2 bases and J by 4 bases, leaving 20 bases between them. Germline assignment: CDR1 MNHEY and CDR2 SVGAGI.

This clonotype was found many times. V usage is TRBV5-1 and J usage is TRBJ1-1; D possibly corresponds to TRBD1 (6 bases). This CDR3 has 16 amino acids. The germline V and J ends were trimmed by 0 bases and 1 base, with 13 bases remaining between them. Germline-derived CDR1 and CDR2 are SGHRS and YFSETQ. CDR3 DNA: TGCGCCAGCAGCTTGGAGGGGGGGCTGGGGAACACTGAAGCTTTCTTT. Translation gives CASSLEGGLGNTEAFF.

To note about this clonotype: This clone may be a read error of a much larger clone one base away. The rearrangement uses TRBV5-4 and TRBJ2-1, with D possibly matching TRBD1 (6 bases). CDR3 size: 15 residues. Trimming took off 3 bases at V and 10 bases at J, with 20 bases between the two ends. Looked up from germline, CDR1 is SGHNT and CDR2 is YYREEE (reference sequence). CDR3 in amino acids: CASSSRDNPSYEQFF. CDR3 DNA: TGTGCCAGCAGCTCCCGGGACAACCCATCCTACGAGCAGTTCTTC.

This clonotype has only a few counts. The CDR3 region has the DNA TGTGCCAGCAGCCAAACAGGAGAGGGCACAGATACGCAGTATTTT. As protein: CASSQTGEGTDTQYF. The genes are TRBV3-1 and TRBJ2-3; perhaps TRBD1 as D (5 bases). V shed 2 bases and J shed 1 base, with 10 bases lying between them. Germline assignment: CDR1 LGHDT and CDR2 YNNKEL (reference sequence). The CDR3 contains 15 residues.

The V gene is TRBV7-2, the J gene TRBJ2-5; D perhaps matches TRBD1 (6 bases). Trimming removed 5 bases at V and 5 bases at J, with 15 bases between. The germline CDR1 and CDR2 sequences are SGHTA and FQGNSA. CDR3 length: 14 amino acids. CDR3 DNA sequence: TGTGCCAGCAGCGTATCGTCAGGGGTGGAGACCCAGTACTTC. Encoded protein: CASSVSSGVETQYF. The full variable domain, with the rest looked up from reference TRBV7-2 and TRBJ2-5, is GAGVSQSPSNKVTEKGKDVELRCDPISGHTALYWYRQSLGQGLEFLIYFQGNSAPDKSGLPSDRFSAERTGGSVSTLTIQRTQQEDSAVYLCASSVSSGVETQYFGPGTRLLVL.

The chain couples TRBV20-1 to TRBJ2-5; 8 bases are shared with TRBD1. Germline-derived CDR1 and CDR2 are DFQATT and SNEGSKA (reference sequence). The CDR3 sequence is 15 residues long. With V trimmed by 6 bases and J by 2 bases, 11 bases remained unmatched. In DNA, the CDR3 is TGCAGTGCAGCCAGGGGGCGCGGAACTCAAGAGACCCAGTACTTC. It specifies CSAARGRGTQETQYF.

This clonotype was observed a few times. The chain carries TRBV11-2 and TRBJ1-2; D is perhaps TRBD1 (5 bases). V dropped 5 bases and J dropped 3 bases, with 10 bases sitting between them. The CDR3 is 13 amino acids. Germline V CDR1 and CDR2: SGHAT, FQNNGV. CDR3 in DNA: TGTGCCAGCAGCCCCGCGGGGGACTATGGCTACACCTTC. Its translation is CASSPAGDYGYTF.

The CDR3 is CSARIDFKETQYF. The CDR3 nucleotides read TGCAGTGCTAGAATTGACTTTAAAGAGACCCAGTACTTC. The genes are TRBV20-1 and TRBJ2-4; no definite D call. The J call may be incorrect, as the DNA end agrees better with TRBJ2-5. This CDR3 has 13 amino acids. Germline CDR1 DFQATT, CDR2 SNEGSKA (reference sequence).

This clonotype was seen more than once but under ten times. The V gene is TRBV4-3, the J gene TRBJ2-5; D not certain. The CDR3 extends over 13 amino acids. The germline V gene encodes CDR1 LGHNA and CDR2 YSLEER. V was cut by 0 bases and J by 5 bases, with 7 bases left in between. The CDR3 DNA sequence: TGCGCCAGCAGCCAAGAGGTGTTGGAGACCCAGTACTTC. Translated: CASSQEVLETQYF.

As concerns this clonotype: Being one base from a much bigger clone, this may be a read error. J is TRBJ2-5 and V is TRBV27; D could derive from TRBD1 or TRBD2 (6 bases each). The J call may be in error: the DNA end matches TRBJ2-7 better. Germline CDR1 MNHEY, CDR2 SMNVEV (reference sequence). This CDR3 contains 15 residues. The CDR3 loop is CASSFDGRGGGEQYF. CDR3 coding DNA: TGTGCCAGCAGTTTTGATGGCAGGGGAGGCGGCGAGCAGTACTTC.

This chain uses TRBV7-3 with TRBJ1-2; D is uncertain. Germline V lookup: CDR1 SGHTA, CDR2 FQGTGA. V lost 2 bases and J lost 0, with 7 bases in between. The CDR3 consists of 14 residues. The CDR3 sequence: CASSLGLANYGYTF. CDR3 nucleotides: TGTGCCAGCAGCTTAGGGCTAGCTAACTATGGCTACACCTTC.

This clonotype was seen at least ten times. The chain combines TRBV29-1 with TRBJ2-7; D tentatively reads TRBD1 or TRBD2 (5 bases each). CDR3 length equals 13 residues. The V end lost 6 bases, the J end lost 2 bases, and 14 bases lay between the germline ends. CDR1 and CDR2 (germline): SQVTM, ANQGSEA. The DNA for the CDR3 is TGCAGCGTCAGGGACGGATTAGCCTACGAGCAGTACTTC. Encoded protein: CSVRDGLAYEQYF.

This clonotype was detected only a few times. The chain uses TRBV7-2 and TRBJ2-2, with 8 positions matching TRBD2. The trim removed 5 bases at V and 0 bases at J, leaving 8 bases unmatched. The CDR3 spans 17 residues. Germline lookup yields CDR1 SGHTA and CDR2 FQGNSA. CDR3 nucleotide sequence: TGTGCCAGCAGCCCCCGTCGACTAGCGACGAACACCGGGGAGCTGTTTTTT. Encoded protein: CASSPRRLATNTGELFF.

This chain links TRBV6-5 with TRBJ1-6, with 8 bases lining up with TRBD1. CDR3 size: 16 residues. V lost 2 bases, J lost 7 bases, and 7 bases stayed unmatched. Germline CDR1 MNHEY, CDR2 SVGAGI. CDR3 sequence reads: CASSYGLQGANSPLHF. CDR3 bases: TGTGCCAGCAGTTACGGGCTCCAGGGGGCCAATTCACCCCTCCACTTT.

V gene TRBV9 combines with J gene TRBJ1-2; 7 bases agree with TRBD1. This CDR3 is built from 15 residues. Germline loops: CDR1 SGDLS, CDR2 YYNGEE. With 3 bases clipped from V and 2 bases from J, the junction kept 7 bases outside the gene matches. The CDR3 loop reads CASSATGALNYGYTF. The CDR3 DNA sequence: TGTGCCAGCAGCGCAACAGGGGCCCTCAACTATGGCTACACCTTC.

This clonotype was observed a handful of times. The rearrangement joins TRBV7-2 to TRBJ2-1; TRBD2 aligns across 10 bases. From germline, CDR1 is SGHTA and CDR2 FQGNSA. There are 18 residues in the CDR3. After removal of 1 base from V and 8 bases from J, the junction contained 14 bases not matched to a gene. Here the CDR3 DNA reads TGTGCCAGCAGCTTAGACCTAGCGGGAGTAACAACTGGCTATGAGCAGTTCTTC. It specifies CASSLDLAGVTTGYEQFF. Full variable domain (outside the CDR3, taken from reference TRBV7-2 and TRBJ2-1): GAGVSQSPSNKVTEKGKDVELRCDPISGHTALYWYRQSLGQGLEFLIYFQGNSAPDKSGLPSDRFSAERTGGSVSTLTIQRTQQEDSAVYLCASSLDLAGVTTGYEQFFGPGTRLTVL.

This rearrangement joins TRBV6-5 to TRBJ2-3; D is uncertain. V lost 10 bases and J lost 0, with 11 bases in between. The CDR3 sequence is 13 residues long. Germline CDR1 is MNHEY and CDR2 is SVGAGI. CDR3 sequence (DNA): TGTGCCACTTCTCGCTCTAGCACAGATACGCAGTATTTT. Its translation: CATSRSSTDTQYF.

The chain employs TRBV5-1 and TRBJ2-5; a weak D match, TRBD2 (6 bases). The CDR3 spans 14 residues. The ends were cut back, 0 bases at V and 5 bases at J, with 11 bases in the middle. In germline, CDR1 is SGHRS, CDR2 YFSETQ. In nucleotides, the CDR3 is TGCGCCAGCAGCTTGGATGTGGAGGGGGAGACCCAGTACTTC. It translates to CASSLDVEGETQYF.

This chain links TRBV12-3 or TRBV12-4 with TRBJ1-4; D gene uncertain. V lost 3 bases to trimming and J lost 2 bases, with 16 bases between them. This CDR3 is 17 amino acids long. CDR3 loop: CASSFSSLASTNEKLFF. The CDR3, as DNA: TGTGCCAGCAGTTTTTCTTCTCTCGCGTCTACTAATGAAAAACTGTTTTTT.

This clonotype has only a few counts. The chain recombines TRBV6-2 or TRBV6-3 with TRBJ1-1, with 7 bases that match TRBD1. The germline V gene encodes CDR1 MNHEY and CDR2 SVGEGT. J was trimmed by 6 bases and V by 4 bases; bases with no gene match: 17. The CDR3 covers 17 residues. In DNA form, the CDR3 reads TGTGCCAGCAGTTCCGCCCGATCGGGACAGAGGGGGTCTGAAGCTTTCTTT. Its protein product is CASSSARSGQRGSEAFF.

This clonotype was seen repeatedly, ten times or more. CDR3 protein: CSAREYGGRGETQYF. The CDR3 DNA reads TGCAGTGCTAGAGAGTACGGGGGGCGGGGAGAGACCCAGTACTTC. The gene calls are TRBV20-1 and TRBJ2-5; possibly TRBD2 for D (7 bases). The CDR3 consists of 15 residues. V was cut by 0 bases and J by 4 bases, with 15 bases left in between. Germline-derived CDR1 and CDR2 are DFQATT and SNEGSKA (reference sequence).

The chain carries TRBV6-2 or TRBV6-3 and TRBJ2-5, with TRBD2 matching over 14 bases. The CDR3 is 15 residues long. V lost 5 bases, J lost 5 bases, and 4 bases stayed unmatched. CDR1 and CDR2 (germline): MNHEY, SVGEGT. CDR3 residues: CASSTRTSGGETQYF. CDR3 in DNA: TGTGCCAGCAGTACGAGGACTAGCGGGGGGGAGACCCAGTACTTC.